A selection of T cell receptor beta chains follows, all from one sample in a study of cytomegalovirus exposure and HLA in healthy donors. Produced via immunoSEQ multiplex PCR; TCRdb's table is partial and in-frame only. The sample contains 95,000 to 150,000 clones, around 82% of which appear only once. The sample was PBMCs. These receptors were taken from a woman aged 40 to 55 in good health and CMV-seropositive. The CDR3 runs from the conserved cysteine through the conserved F or W. The D gene is left open where the match is weak. Rows may omit the clone size; those that give it use once, few, many or a size class.

CDR3aa,CDR3nt,d_gene,v_gene,j_gene,abundance
CASSVISSGANEQFF,TGTGCCAGCAGCGTAATATCTAGCGGGGCCAATGAGCAGTTCTTC,TRBD2,TRBV9,TRBJ2-1,NA
CASSIGHPYEQYF,TGTGCCAGCAGCATCGGACATCCCTACGAGCAGTACTTC,NA,TRBV7-9,TRBJ2-7,NA
CAWSVGGQVSEAFF,TGTGCCTGGAGTGTAGGTGGACAGGTCTCTGAAGCTTTCTTT,TRBD1,TRBV30,TRBJ1-1,NA
CAAGDRGYGYTF,TGTGCCGCAGGGGACAGGGGCTATGGCTACACCTTC,TRBD1,TRBV28,TRBJ1-2,NA
CASGALLFSGNTIYF,TGTGCCAGCGGGGCACTACTCTTCTCTGGAAACACCATATATTTT,NA,TRBV2,TRBJ1-3,NA
CSVEVSGTEKQANYGYTF,TGCAGCGTTGAAGTCTCCGGGACAGAAAAACAAGCTAACTATGGCTACACCTTC,TRBD1,TRBV29-1,TRBJ1-2,NA
CASSKARTSGRGDTGELFF,TGTGCCAGCAGCAAAGCCCGGACTAGCGGGCGTGGGGACACCGGGGAGCTGTTTTTT,NA,TRBV21-1,TRBJ2-2,NA
CASSLDQITDTQYF,TGTGCCAGCAGCTTGGATCAGATCACAGATACGCAGTATTTT,NA,TRBV5-6,TRBJ2-3,NA
CASSLRQGFDGYTF,TGTGCCAGCAGCTTGAGGCAGGGGTTTGATGGCTACACCTTC,NA,TRBV5-4,TRBJ1-2,NA
CASRPQGPSYGYTF,TGTGCCAGCAGACCACAGGGGCCTTCCTATGGCTACACCTTC,TRBD1,TRBV6-1,TRBJ1-2,NA
CASSSRGTGSYEQYF,TGTGCCAGCAGCTCCCGAGGGACAGGATCATACGAGCAGTACTTC,TRBD1,TRBV7-3,TRBJ2-7,NA
CAISDQDRTNSYEQYF,TGTGCCATCAGTGACCAGGACAGGACCAACTCCTACGAGCAGTACTTC,TRBD1,TRBV10-3,TRBJ2-7,NA
CASSYSPGGGYTEAFF,TGTGCCAGCAGTTACTCGCCAGGTGGAGGGTACACTGAAGCTTTCTTT,NA,TRBV6-5,TRBJ1-1,NA
CASSLEGGRGQETQYF,TGTGCCAGCAGCTTAGAGGGCGGGAGGGGCCAAGAGACCCAGTACTTC,TRBD2,TRBV13,TRBJ2-5,NA
CASSQDSEGINEKLFF,TGTGCCAGCAGCCAAGATTCCGAGGGAATAAATGAAAAACTGTTTTTT,NA,TRBV4-2,TRBJ1-4,NA
CASSIDARGGAEAFF,TGTGCCAGTAGTATAGATGCTAGGGGAGGGGCTGAAGCTTTCTTT,NA,TRBV19,TRBJ1-1,NA
CASSLAGGPQETQYF,TGTGCCAGTAGTCTAGCGGGAGGACCACAAGAGACCCAGTACTTC,TRBD2,TRBV19,TRBJ2-5,NA
CASSVPGPYEQYF,TGTGCCAGCAGCGTACCTGGGCCCTACGAGCAGTACTTC,NA,TRBV7-2,TRBJ2-7,NA
CASSVGSTAAIEAFF,TGTGCCAGCAGCGTAGGATCTACAGCCGCGATTGAAGCTTTCTTT,NA,TRBV9,TRBJ1-1,NA
CASSLAGLAGVLGWDTGELFF,TGTGCCAGCAGCTTAGCGGGACTAGCGGGAGTCCTCGGGTGGGACACCGGGGAGCTGTTTTTT,TRBD2,TRBV7-8,TRBJ2-2,once